Below, 29 T cell receptor beta chains from the same sample are listed, as sequenced in a study of cytomegalovirus exposure and HLA in healthy donors. The PCR made use of 60 Vbeta and 13 Jbeta primers. Sequencing used immunoSEQ multiplex PCR; TCRdb keeps in-frame clones, though not all of them. This sample's clone table lists about 58,000 clones. Source material: PBMCs. The receptors shown here come from a woman aged 18-29 years in good health and CMV-seronegative.

The CDR3 protein is CASSQTGFNQPQHF. The CDR3 region has the DNA TGTGCCAGCAGCCAAACAGGGTTCAATCAGCCCCAGCATTTT. V usage is TRBV14 and J usage is TRBJ1-5; perhaps TRBD1 as D (6 bases). V lost 2 bases and J lost 3, with 8 bases in between. This CDR3 contains 14 residues. Germline V lookup: CDR1 SGHDN, CDR2 FVKESK. Using reference TRBV14 and TRBJ1-5 for the parts outside the CDR3, the full variable domain is EAGVTQFPSHSVIEKGQTVTLRCDPISGHDNLYWYRRVMGKEIKFLLHFVKESKQDESGMPNNRFLAERTGGTYSTLKVQPAELEDSGVYFCASSQTGFNQPQHFGDGTRLSIL.

The V call is TRBV5-1, the J call TRBJ2-1; 9 bases are shared with TRBD1. CDR1 is SGHRS, CDR2 YFSETQ, per germline. The junction had 5 bases not matched to a gene; V was cut back by 3 bases and J by 4 bases. The CDR3 spans 15 residues. DNA for the CDR3: TGCGCCAGCAGCTCGCTAGGACAGGGGTACAATGAGCAGTTCTTC. Its translation is CASSSLGQGYNEQFF. The whole variable domain, filled in from reference TRBV5-1 and TRBJ2-1, reads KAGVTQTPRYLIKTRGQQVTLSCSPISGHRSVSWYQQTPGQGLQFLFEYFSETQRNKGNFPGRFSGRQFSNSRSEMNVSTLELGDSALYLCASSSLGQGYNEQFFGPGTRLTVL.

The chain combines TRBV28 with TRBJ1-2, with D possibly TRBD1 on 5 matching bases. The CDR3 has 12 amino acids. Trimming stripped 5 bases from V and 9 bases from J, with 13 bases between. From germline, CDR1 is MDHEN and CDR2 SYDVKM. The CDR3 protein is CASSAGGGSYTF. CDR3 DNA sequence: TGTGCCAGCAGTGCCGGGGGGGGAAGCTACACCTTC.

The V and J genes are TRBV4-1 and TRBJ2-3; 16 bases line up with TRBD2. Germline loops: CDR1 MGHRA, CDR2 YSYEKL. The CDR3 totals 16 residues. Germline trimming cut 5 bases from V and 3 bases from J; bases unmatched to any gene: 2. The CDR3 DNA is TGCGCCAGCAGCAAGGGACTAGCGGGGGGGACAGATACGCAGTATTTT. It encodes CASSKGLAGGTDTQYF.

The chain links TRBV6-6 to TRBJ1-2; 7 bases map to TRBD1. In germline, CDR1 is MNHNY, CDR2 SVGAGI (reference sequence). The trim removed 6 bases at V and 0 bases at J, leaving 7 bases unmatched. CDR3 length: 15 residues. The DNA for the CDR3 is TGTGCCAGCAGAGCACAGGGGCACACTAACTATGGCTACACCTTC. Its protein product is CASRAQGHTNYGYTF.

This chain uses TRBV5-1 with TRBJ1-3, with D unresolved. The CDR3 is made up of 15 amino acids. Germline assignment: CDR1 SGHRS and CDR2 YFSETQ. V lost 0 bases, J lost 1 base, and 8 bases lay in between. CDR3: CASSLDSGSGNTIYF. The CDR3 DNA sequence: TGCGCCAGCAGCTTGGACTCGGGTTCTGGAAACACCATATATTTT.

V gene TRBV11-1 combines with J gene TRBJ2-1; 10 bases agree with TRBD2. J was trimmed by 6 bases and V by 11 bases; bases with no gene match: 13. This CDR3 has 15 residues. Germline loops: CDR1 SGHAT, CDR2 FQDESV (reference sequence). The CDR3 loop is CASRRKASGSNEQFF. The CDR3 coding sequence is TGTGCCTCCCGTCGGAAGGCTAGCGGGAGCAATGAGCAGTTCTTC.

This chain connects TRBV2 to TRBJ2-1; 12 bases agree with TRBD2. This CDR3 is 15 amino acids long. With 8 bases clipped from V and 5 bases from J, the junction kept 7 bases outside the gene matches. CDR1 is SNHLY and CDR2 is FYNNEI in the germline V gene. CDR3 coding DNA: TGTGCCAGCCTCCCAGGACTAGCGGGAAACAATGAGCAGTTCTTC. Protein: CASLPGLAGNNEQFF. Filled out from reference TRBV2 and TRBJ2-1, the complete variable domain reads EPEVTQTPSHQVTQMGQEVILRCVPISNHLYFYWYRQILGQKVEFLVSFYNNEISEKSEIFDDQFSVERPDGSNFTLKIRSTKLEDSAMYFCASLPGLAGNNEQFFGPGTRLTVL.

The V and J genes are TRBV27 and TRBJ1-1, with no clear D. Germline CDR1 reads MNHEY; CDR2 reads SMNVEV (reference sequence). The CDR3 covers 13 residues. V dropped 4 bases and J dropped 4 bases, with 10 bases sitting between them. The CDR3 loop is CASSYSQVTEAFF. The DNA of the CDR3 is TGTGCCAGCAGTTACTCCCAGGTCACTGAAGCTTTCTTT.

The chain links TRBV7-9 to TRBJ1-4, with D uncertain. V lost 5 bases, J lost 4 bases, and 14 bases lay in between. CDR1 is SEHNR and CDR2 is FQNEAQ in the germline V gene (reference sequence). This CDR3 has 15 residues. CDR3 DNA: TGTGCCAGCAGCCCCTGGGAGTCCTATAATGAAAAACTGTTTTTT. This codes for CASSPWESYNEKLFF.

The rearrangement uses TRBV11-2 and TRBJ1-5, with D uncertain. V lost 1 base and J 2 bases, leaving 3 bases between the germline ends. Germline V gives CDR1 SGHAT, CDR2 FQNNGV. The CDR3 sequence is 13 residues long. CDR3 nucleotides: TGTGCCAGCAGCTTAGTAGGCAATCAGCCCCAGCATTTT. It is translated as CASSLVGNQPQHF.

The genes are TRBV7-9 and TRBJ2-7, with a weak D call TRBD2 (6 bases). Germline CDR1 is SEHNR and CDR2 is FQNEAQ (reference sequence). CDR3 length equals 14 residues. V was pared by 3 bases and J by 2 bases, with 11 bases between. The CDR3 loop is CASSFSREAYEQYF. DNA of the CDR3: TGTGCCAGCAGCTTCAGCAGGGAGGCCTACGAGCAGTACTTC.

The rearrangement joins TRBV4-2 to TRBJ2-1; 7 bases agree with TRBD2. V shed 0 bases, J shed 0 bases, and the junction held 5 bases outside the gene matches. Germline V gene lookup returns CDR1 LGHNA and CDR2 YNFKEQ. This CDR3 is 17 amino acids long. This CDR3 is CASSQDPAGISYNEQFF. The CDR3 nucleotides read TGTGCCAGCAGCCAAGACCCAGCGGGGATCTCCTACAATGAGCAGTTCTTC.

This chain uses TRBV7-2 with TRBJ1-1; a weak D match, TRBD1 (5 bases). CDR1 SGHTA and CDR2 FQGNSA come from the germline V gene. V was shortened by 5 bases and J by 0 bases, with 13 bases between the two germline ends. The CDR3 contains 15 residues. The CDR3 DNA reads TGTGCCAGCAGCCGAACAGGCCCGATGAACACTGAAGCTTTCTTT. As protein: CASSRTGPMNTEAFF.

The chain has TRBV13 and TRBJ1-2; 8 bases are a match to TRBD1. This CDR3 has 13 residues. Germline-derived CDR1 and CDR2 are PRHDT and FYEKMQ (reference sequence). J was trimmed by 5 bases and V by 4 bases; bases with no gene match: 3. The CDR3 protein is CASSSGQVYGYTF. The CDR3 DNA reads as TGTGCCAGCAGCTCGGGACAGGTGTATGGCTACACCTTC.

This chain uses TRBV28 with TRBJ1-6, with 8 bases fitting TRBD1. Losses at the gene ends were 5 bases for V and 8 bases for J; bases not matched to a gene: 11. CDR1 and CDR2 from the germline V gene are MDHEN and SYDVKM. This CDR3 is 16 amino acids long. The CDR3 here is CASSPGRRGPDSPLHF. CDR3 DNA sequence: TGTGCCAGCAGTCCCGGCCGCAGGGGGCCGGATTCACCCCTCCACTTT.

This chain links TRBV15 with TRBJ1-2, with 8 bases aligning to TRBD1. This CDR3 is 16 amino acids long. V lost 5 bases to trimming and J lost 4 bases; unmatched junction nucleotides: 12. CDR1 LNHNV and CDR2 YYDKDF come from the germline V gene (reference sequence). CDR3 protein: CATSRGGAGQGYGYTF. CDR3 nucleotides: TGTGCCACCAGCCGAGGGGGTGCTGGACAGGGCTATGGCTACACCTTC.

This chain links TRBV5-1 with TRBJ2-1; 14 bases agree with TRBD2. V lost 4 bases to trimming and J lost 8 bases; unmatched junction nucleotides: 5. From germline, CDR1 is SGHRS and CDR2 YFSETQ. The CDR3 sequence is 15 residues long. CDR3 DNA sequence: TGCGCCAGCAGCGTGGGGACTAGCGGGGGAGATGAGCAGTTCTTC. Translating it yields CASSVGTSGGDEQFF.

This sequence joins TRBV6-6 and TRBJ2-5, with D uncertain. This CDR3 spans 15 amino acids. The V gene lost 0 bases and the J gene lost 0 bases, with 8 bases spanning the gap. Germline CDR1 reads MNHNY; CDR2 reads SVGAGI (reference sequence). The CDR3 DNA reads as TGTGCCAGCAGTTACTCGGTGGCAGACCAAGAGACCCAGTACTTC. It yields the protein CASSYSVADQETQYF.

This sequence joins TRBV28 and TRBJ1-1; 8 bases align to TRBD1. Trimming at V came to 5 bases and at J to 0 bases, leaving 11 bases not matched to a gene. The CDR3 contains 17 residues. The V gene's germline CDR1 is MDHEN and CDR2 SYDVKM. For the CDR3, the DNA is TGTGCCAGCAGTGCTAGACAGGGGACCTCCTTGAACACTGAAGCTTTCTTT. Its protein is CASSARQGTSLNTEAFF.

This chain joins TRBV6-5 and TRBJ2-7; D is undetermined. The CDR3 runs to 14 residues. CDR1 is MNHEY, CDR2 SVGAGI, per germline. V shed 2 bases and J shed 0 bases, with 8 bases lying between them. The CDR3 loop is CASSYQRSSYEQYF. The CDR3 DNA reads TGTGCCAGCAGTTACCAACGGAGCTCCTACGAGCAGTACTTC.

This sequence joins TRBV10-3 and TRBJ1-1; no reliable D call. The CDR3 contains 12 residues. V was shortened by 1 base and J by 5 bases, with 5 bases between the two germline ends. The germline CDR1 and CDR2 sequences are ENHRY and SYGVKD. The CDR3 here is CAISEYMTEAFF. For the CDR3, the DNA is TGTGCCATCAGTGAGTACATGACTGAAGCTTTCTTT.

The chain links TRBV29-1 to TRBJ2-1; weak D call: TRBD2 (7 bases). The CDR3 runs 15 residues. Germline loops: CDR1 SQVTM, CDR2 ANQGSEA. Trimming removed 4 bases at V and 9 bases at J, with 22 bases between. In DNA form, the CDR3 reads TGCAGCGTTGCGGTAGGGGGGGGCACAACGATTGAGCAGTTCTTC. As protein: CSVAVGGGTTIEQFF.

The J gene is TRBJ2-7, the V gene TRBV5-4; 9 bases line up with TRBD1. Per germline, CDR1 SGHNT and CDR2 YYREEE (reference sequence). V was pared by 2 bases and J by 2 bases, with 5 bases of the junction left unmatched. This CDR3 region has 15 residues. Here the CDR3 DNA reads TGTGCCAGCAGCTTCCCCGGGACAGGGACCTACGAGCAGTACTTC. Its translation: CASSFPGTGTYEQYF. Full variable domain (outside the CDR3, taken from reference TRBV5-4 and TRBJ2-7): ETGVTQSPTHLIKTRGQQVTLRCSSQSGHNTVSWYQQALGQGPQFIFQYYREEENGRGNFPPRFSGLQFPNYSSELNVNALELDDSALYLCASSFPGTGTYEQYFGPGTRLTVT.

The CDR3 spells CASSPKAGELFF. CDR3 nucleotide sequence: TGTGCCAGCAGTCCAAAAGCGGGGGAGCTGTTTTTT. The chain links TRBV7-9 to TRBJ2-2; D is undetermined. Germline V lookup: CDR1 SEHNR, CDR2 FQNEAQ (reference sequence). This CDR3 is 12 amino acids long. The V gene lost 6 bases and the J gene lost 8 bases, with 10 bases spanning the gap.

The CDR3 spells CAISVSGTMGEKLFF. CDR3 nucleotides: TGTGCCATCAGTGTCTCCGGGACAATGGGGGAAAAACTGTTTTTT. The gene calls are TRBV10-3 and TRBJ1-4; a weak D match, TRBD1 (6 bases). V was pared by 4 bases and J by 8 bases, with 17 bases between. The CDR3 has 15 residues. The germline V gene has CDR1 ENHRY and CDR2 SYGVKD.

This rearrangement joins TRBV5-1 to TRBJ2-3; D uncertain. V lost 1 base and J lost 3, with 6 bases in between. Germline CDR1 is SGHRS and CDR2 is YFSETQ. The CDR3 is 13 residues long. CDR3 sequence reads: CASSLRSTDTQYF. CDR3 bases: TGCGCCAGCAGCTTGCGTTCTACAGATACGCAGTATTTT.

The chain joins TRBV6-1 to TRBJ1-2; no clear D gene. This CDR3 contains 15 residues. V gave up 10 bases and J gave up 8 bases, with 26 bases separating them. CDR1 is MNHNS, CDR2 SASEGT, per germline. CDR3 sequence: CATSPLRFQVMGYTF. As DNA, the CDR3 is TGTGCCACCTCTCCTCTACGATTCCAGGTTATGGGCTACACCTTC.

Regarding this clone: The identical CDR3 is also encoded by other nucleotide sequences in the sample. V usage is TRBV7-9 and J usage is TRBJ2-5; D uncertain. Germline V gene lookup returns CDR1 SEHNR and CDR2 FQNEAQ (reference sequence). The CDR3 length is 13 residues. Trimming shortened V by 1 base and J by 2 bases, and 5 bases separated the two germline ends. DNA for the CDR3: TGTGCCAGCAGCTTAGGAGCTCAAGAGACCCAGTACTTC. It yields the protein CASSLGAQETQYF.